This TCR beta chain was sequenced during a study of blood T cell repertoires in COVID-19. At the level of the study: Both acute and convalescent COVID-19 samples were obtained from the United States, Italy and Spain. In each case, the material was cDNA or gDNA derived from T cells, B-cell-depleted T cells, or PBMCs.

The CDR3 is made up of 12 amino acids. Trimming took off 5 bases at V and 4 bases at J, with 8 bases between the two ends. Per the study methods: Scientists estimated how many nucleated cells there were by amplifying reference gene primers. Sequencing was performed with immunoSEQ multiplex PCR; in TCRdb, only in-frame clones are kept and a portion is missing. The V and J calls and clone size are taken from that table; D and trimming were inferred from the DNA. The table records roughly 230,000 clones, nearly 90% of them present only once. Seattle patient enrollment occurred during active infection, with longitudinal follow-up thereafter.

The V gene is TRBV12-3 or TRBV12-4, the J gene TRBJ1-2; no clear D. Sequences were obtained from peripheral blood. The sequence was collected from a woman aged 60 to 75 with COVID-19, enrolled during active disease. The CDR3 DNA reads TGTGCCAGCAGTCCCGTGTCCTATGGCTACACCTTC. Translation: CASSPVSYGYTF.